Listed below are T cell receptor beta chains from one sample, sequenced in a study of blood T cell repertoires in COVID-19. Assay: immunoSEQ multiplex PCR; the TCRdb copy retains only in-frame clones and omits some. Altogether over 200,000 clones are present, roughly four fifths being singletons, with the ten largest covering more than 10%. What was sequenced was peripheral blood. The source is a woman aged 40-49 years with acute or convalescent COVID-19. Both conserved end residues are part of each CDR3. The order of the fields is CDR3 length, V gene, J gene, D gene, clone size, CDR3 protein, CDR3 DNA. The D gene is left open where the match is weak. The size entry is marked missing in some rows and otherwise reads once, few, many or a size class.

11,TRBV6-5,TRBJ1-1,-,-,CASRQGGRAFF,TGTGCCAGCAGGCAAGGGGGTCGAGCTTTCTTT
11,TRBV6-5,TRBJ2-1,-,few,CASSLNREQFF,TGTGCCAGCAGTCTAAACCGGGAGCAGTTCTTC
15,TRBV25-1,TRBJ2-7,TRBD2,-,CASSDASGRAHEQYF,TGTGCCAGCAGTGACGCTAGCGGGAGGGCCCACGAGCAGTACTTC
12,TRBV2,TRBJ1-2,-,-,CASWGGMGGYTF,TGTGCCAGCTGGGGAGGAATGGGGGGCTACACCTTC
17,TRBV27,TRBJ1-2,-,-,CASRFTSSGAGKGGYTF,TGTGCCAGCAGGTTCACATCCTCAGGGGCTGGGAAAGGTGGCTACACCTTC
14,TRBV30,TRBJ2-1,TRBD2,-,CAWSWASGANEQFF,TGTGCCTGGAGTTGGGCTAGCGGAGCTAATGAGCAGTTCTTC
13,TRBV29-1,TRBJ1-5,-,-,CSVETGNNQPQHF,TGCAGCGTTGAAACAGGGAACAATCAGCCCCAGCATTTT
15,TRBV6-2/TRBV6-3,TRBJ2-7,TRBD2,-,CASNPTSGGPYEQYF,TGTGCCAGCAACCCGACTAGCGGCGGACCCTACGAGCAGTACTTC
18,TRBV5-1,TRBJ2-7,TRBD1,-,CASSPFTPGQAPTYEQYF,TGCGCCAGCAGTCCTTTTACACCGGGACAGGCCCCCACCTACGAGCAGTACTTC
14,TRBV6-5,TRBJ2-7,TRBD2,once,CASRGLAGRIEQYF,TGTGCCAGCAGAGGACTAGCGGGGAGGATCGAGCAGTACTTC
11,TRBV7-8,TRBJ2-7,TRBD2,-,CASSSSGGWYF,TGTGCCAGCAGCTCCAGCGGGGGGTGGTACTTC
15,TRBV19,TRBJ1-1,TRBD1,few,CASSVPGQGDTEAFF,TGTGCCAGTAGTGTCCCGGGACAGGGTGATACTGAAGCTTTCTTT
15,TRBV3-1/TRBV3-2,TRBJ2-3,-,-,CASSQGGGVADTQYF,TGTGCCAGCAGCCAAGGAGGAGGGGTGGCAGATACGCAGTATTTT
14,TRBV13,TRBJ1-6,TRBD1,-,CASSRRDRGAPLHF,TGTGCCAGCAGTCGCCGGGACAGGGGGGCACCCCTCCACTTT
20,TRBV6-1,TRBJ2-1,TRBD2,-,CASSGRAGGQLTSSYNEQFF,TGTGCCAGCAGTGGAAGAGCGGGGGGGCAATTGACTAGCTCCTACAATGAGCAGTTCTTC
16,TRBV10-3,TRBJ2-1,TRBD2,-,CAISSLSGGSYNEQFF,TGTGCCATCTCGAGTCTGAGCGGGGGTTCCTACAATGAGCAGTTCTTC
14,TRBV10-3,TRBJ2-1,TRBD1,-,CAISVSTGNNEQFF,TGTGCCATCAGTGTTTCGACAGGGAACAATGAGCAGTTCTTC
16,TRBV4-1,TRBJ2-5,-,-,CASSQDIADYQETQYF,TGCGCCAGCAGCCAAGATATAGCGGACTACCAAGAGACCCAGTACTTC